The sequence of this TCR beta chain was determined in a study of T cell responses to AZD1222 COVID-19 vaccine. On the study more broadly: Doses given second, at about 4 or about 12 weeks, were pooled. Overall study results and limits: Among those given AZD1222, only six were seropositive at baseline. There were mostly white British donors and more females than males, and clonal diversity was possibly underestimated. With two AZD1222 doses given, Spike-specific TCR breadth and depth both rose.

Per germline, CDR1 SGHTA and CDR2 FQGNSA. The CDR3 has 12 residues. V was pared by 5 bases and J by 10 bases, with 12 bases between. Clones were sequenced by immunoSEQ multiplex PCR, and TCRdb holds only the in-frame ones, with some missing. The data hold roughly 120,000 clones, with approximately 88% observed a single time. Turning to this clone: As yet, its antigen is unknown.

The sample here was peripheral blood, taken on day 0 of AZD1222 vaccination. This chain uses TRBV7-2 with TRBJ2-1; D call uncertain. This TCR was sampled from an adult in good health. The CDR3 protein is CASSLYPGEQFF. The DNA of the CDR3 is TGTGCCAGCAGCCTGTACCCCGGGGAGCAGTTCTTC.